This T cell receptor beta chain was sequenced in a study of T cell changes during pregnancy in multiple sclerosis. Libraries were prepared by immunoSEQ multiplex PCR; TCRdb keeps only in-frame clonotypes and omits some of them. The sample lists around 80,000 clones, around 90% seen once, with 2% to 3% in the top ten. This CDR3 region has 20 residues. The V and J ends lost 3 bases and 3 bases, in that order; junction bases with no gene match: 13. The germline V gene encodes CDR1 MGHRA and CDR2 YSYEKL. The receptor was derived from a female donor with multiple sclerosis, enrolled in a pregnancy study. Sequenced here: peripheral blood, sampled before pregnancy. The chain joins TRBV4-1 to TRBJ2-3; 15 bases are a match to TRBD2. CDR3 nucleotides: TGCGCCAGCAGCCACCTAGGACTAGCGGGAGGGCCTATAGAGACAGATACGCAGTATTTT. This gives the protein CASSHLGLAGGPIETDTQYF.